Below, 30 T cell receptor beta chains from the same sample are listed, as sequenced in a study of T cell clonality in common variable immunodeficiency. Method: immunoSEQ multiplex PCR; TCRdb's copy keeps in-frame clones and lacks some. The sample lists 55,000 or so clones, none appearing once, the ten largest making up 0.7% to 0.95%. The material sequenced was peripheral blood mononuclear cells. The receptors derive from a person aged 18-69 years in good health.

This clone was observed at least ten times. Read sequence stops 3 residues before the CDR3 end, and the germline J gene provides the missing end. The rearrangement uses TRBV20-1 and TRBJ1-5; the match to TRBD1 covers 7 bases. From germline, CDR1 is DFQATT and CDR2 SNEGSKA (reference sequence). V shed 5 bases and J 1 base; nucleotides not matched to a gene: 11. The CDR3 is made up of 16 amino acids. Incomplete CDR3 DNA: TGCAGTGCTTATAACAGGGGCCGGGCGAGCAATCAGCCC. Protein product: CSAYNRGRASNQP. From start to end, the CDR3 is CSAYNRGRASNQPQHF.

In this sample, this clone turned up a few times. The sequenced fragment ends 3 residues before the CDR3 boundary, so the rest is inferred from the germline J gene. The chain recombines TRBV7-2 with TRBJ1-2, with TRBD1 matching 11 bases. This CDR3 contains 14 residues. CDR1 is SGHTA and CDR2 is FQGNSA in the germline V gene. The DNA read from the CDR3 is TGTGCCAGCAGCTTAGGGACAGGGGGCTACGAC. Its translation is CASSLGTGGYD. The whole CDR3 region reads CASSLGTGGYDYTF.

This clone showed up many times. The missing CDR3 end, 3 residues past where the read stops, is filled in from the germline J gene. The chain carries TRBV20-1 and TRBJ2-2, with 8 bases identical to TRBD1. Germline V lookup: CDR1 DFQATT, CDR2 SNEGSKA (reference sequence). The CDR3 runs 17 residues. The CDR3 spells CSARGDRPWRLDEKLFF. The sequenced part of the CDR3 DNA is TGCAGTGCTAGAGGGGACAGGCCCTGGCGACTTGATGAAAAG.

This clone has a count of ten or more. The sequence runs out 3 residues before the end of the CDR3; the remainder is reconstructed from the germline J gene. The rearrangement links TRBV20-1 to TRBJ2-7; perhaps TRBD1 as D (5 bases). The CDR3 has 14 residues. Germline CDR1 is DFQATT and CDR2 is SNEGSKA (reference sequence). The germline V and J ends were trimmed by 0 bases and 2 bases, with 11 bases remaining between them. The part of the CDR3 DNA that was read is TGCAGTGCTAGAGAGGGCAGGGTCGCCTACGAG. Translated, it gives CSAREGRVAYE. The whole CDR3 reads CSAREGRVAYEQYF.

Turning to this clone: The read terminates 3 residues before the CDR3 end, so the remaining end is supplied by the germline J gene. The chain is built from TRBV7-9 and TRBJ1-5; D gene unclear. Germline V gene sequence: CDR1 SEHNR, CDR2 FQNEAQ (reference sequence). The germline V and J ends were trimmed by 5 bases and 5 bases, with 10 bases remaining between them. The CDR3 runs 13 residues. CDR3 amino acids: CASSGRTDQPQHF. CDR3 DNA, as far as it was read: TGTGCCAGCAGCGGGAGGACTGATCAGCCC. Filled out from reference TRBV7-9 and TRBJ1-5, the complete variable domain reads DTGVSQNPRHKITKRGQNVTFRCDPISEHNRLYWYRQTLGQGPEFLTYFQNEAQLEKSRLLSDRFSAERPKGSFSTLEIQRTEQGDSAMYLCASSGRTDQPQHFGDGTRLSIL.

This clone came up a few times. The read terminates 3 residues ahead of where the CDR3 ends, so the germline J gene completes it. V usage is TRBV7-2 and J usage is TRBJ1-2; D remains ambiguous. The CDR3 covers 15 residues. Germline values: CDR1 SGHTA, CDR2 FQGNSA. CDR3 amino acids: CASSFRTSGTDTYTF. CDR3 DNA (partial): TGTGCCAGCAGCTTTCGGACTAGCGGCACAGATACC.

This clone was seen ten or more times. The read terminates 3 residues ahead of where the CDR3 ends, so the germline J gene completes it. The J gene is TRBJ2-1, the V gene TRBV19; TRBD1 matches 7 bases. Germline trimming cut 6 bases from V and 7 bases from J; bases unmatched to any gene: 9. CDR1 is LNHDA and CDR2 is SQIVND in the germline V gene (reference sequence). This CDR3 is built from 14 residues. CDR3: CASRKGGRINEQFF. CDR3 bases read: TGTGCCAGTAGGAAAGGGGGCAGAATTAATGAG.

This clone was observed at least ten times. The read falls 3 residues short of the CDR3 end, and the missing part is taken from the germline J gene. The chain uses TRBV19 and TRBJ2-2; a possible D gene is TRBD1 (6 bases). The CDR3 is 14 residues long. CDR1 and CDR2 from the germline V gene are LNHDA and SQIVND (reference sequence). V dropped 5 bases and J dropped 4 bases, with 11 bases sitting between them. CDR3 DNA (partial): TGTGCCAGTAGTGGGGTCAGGGGCACCGGGGAG. This encodes CASSGVRGTGE. Given in full, the CDR3 is CASSGVRGTGELFF.

This clone appeared many times. The read stops 3 residues short of the end of the CDR3; the missing end is completed from the germline J gene. This rearrangement joins TRBV20-1 to TRBJ2-5; TRBD1 might be the D (5 bases). This CDR3 spans 12 amino acids. Germline V lookup: CDR1 DFQATT, CDR2 SNEGSKA (reference sequence). V lost 7 bases and J lost 4, with 13 bases in between. CDR3 sequence: CSVAQGPETQYF. The part of the CDR3 DNA that was read is TGCAGTGTTGCCCAGGGCCCAGAGACC.

This clone showed up many times. Coverage ceases 3 residues before the CDR3 finishes, and the germline J gene fills in the end. The chain links TRBV6-2 or TRBV6-3 to TRBJ1-2; 10 bases line up with TRBD1. Germline CDR1 is MNHEY and CDR2 is SVGEGT. The CDR3 runs 14 residues. With 10 bases clipped from V and 7 bases from J, the junction kept 12 bases outside the gene matches. CDR3 region: CATGQGSVFGGYTF. CDR3 bases read: TGTGCCACGGGACAGGGGTCAGTTTTCGGTGGC.

Many counts were recorded for this clone. The read terminates 3 residues before the CDR3 end, so the remaining end is supplied by the germline J gene. The chain is built from TRBV6-2 or TRBV6-3 and TRBJ2-1, with 10 bases that match TRBD1. Germline V CDR1 and CDR2: MNHEY, SVGEGT. V dropped 6 bases and J dropped 7; count of bases not matched to a gene: 12. The CDR3 length is 16 residues. This CDR3 reads CASSRQQGQGPNEQFF. The DNA read from the CDR3 is TGTGCCAGCAGCCGTCAGCAGGGACAGGGGCCAAATGAG.

At least ten counts were recorded for this clone. The covered CDR3 bases are TGTGCCAGCAGCTTGGGCTGGGCCAATGAG. Its translation is CASSLGWANE. The CDR3 as a whole reads CASSLGWANEQFF. The rearrangement links TRBV11-3 to TRBJ2-1; D is ambiguous. The read ends 3 residues early relative to the CDR3; the germline J gene fills the gap. Germline V CDR1 and CDR2: SGHNT, YENEEA. The CDR3 loop spans 13 amino acids. Trimming cost V 3 bases and J 6 bases, with 9 bases left between them. The whole variable domain, filled in from reference TRBV11-3 and TRBJ2-1, reads EAGVVQSPRYKIIEKKQPVAFWCNPISGHNTLYWYLQNLGQGPELLIRYENEEAVDDSQLPKDRFSAERLKGVDSTLKIQPAELGDSAVYLCASSLGWANEQFFGPGTRLTVL.

In its sample, this clone was seen a few times. The sequenced fragment ends 3 residues before the CDR3 boundary, so the rest is inferred from the germline J gene. This sequence joins TRBV19 and TRBJ2-2; maybe TRBD2 (6 bases). The ends were cut back, 6 bases at V and 5 bases at J, with 16 bases in the middle. The V gene's germline CDR1 is LNHDA and CDR2 SQIVND (reference sequence). CDR3 length: 15 residues. This chain's CDR3 is CASSPPGLRTGELFF. The part of the CDR3 DNA that was read is TGTGCCAGTAGCCCCCCGGGACTGCGGACCGGGGAG.

Comment on this clone: The CDR3 is cut off 3 residues early in the read; its end comes from the germline J gene. The chain couples TRBV19 to TRBJ2-7; D perhaps matches TRBD1 (6 bases). This CDR3 is built from 15 residues. Between the trimmed V and J ends, which lost 6 bases and 3 bases, there was a span of 18 bases. Germline V CDR1 and CDR2: LNHDA, SQIVND (reference sequence). The covered CDR3 bases are TGTGCCAGTAGGCTCAGAGGACAGCCGCACTACGAG. Protein: CASRLRGQPHYE. From start to end, the CDR3 is CASRLRGQPHYEQYF.

This clone was observed a few times. The CDR3 is cut off 3 residues early in the read; its end comes from the germline J gene. This chain joins TRBV11-1 and TRBJ1-2, with no clear D. The germline gives CDR1 SGHAT, CDR2 FQDESV (reference sequence). The CDR3 is 13 residues long. CDR3 region: CASNPEGADTYTF. Partial CDR3 DNA: TGTGCCAGCAACCCCGAGGGCGCAGATACC.

This clone was counted ten times or more. The read ends 3 residues shy of where the CDR3 ends; the end is completed using the germline J gene. The rearrangement uses TRBV7-9 and TRBJ2-4; D possibly matches TRBD1 or TRBD2 (5 bases each). The CDR3 is made up of 14 amino acids. CDR1 SEHNR and CDR2 FQNEAQ come from the germline V gene (reference sequence). The part of the CDR3 DNA that was read is TGTGCCAGCAGCTTAGGCTACAGTGAGGGGTCT. This sequence encodes CASSLGYSEGS. The full CDR3 protein is CASSLGYSEGSQYF.

This clone showed up many times. The read is 3 residues too short to cover the CDR3 end, so that end is filled in from the germline J gene. This chain uses TRBV18 with TRBJ2-3, with 9 bases matching TRBD2. With 2 bases clipped from V and 3 bases from J, the junction kept 9 bases outside the gene matches. The germline gives CDR1 KGHSH, CDR2 LQKENI. The CDR3 loop spans 17 amino acids. CDR3 bases read: TGTGCCAGCTCACCAAACGCGCTAGCGGGGATAACAGATACG. This encodes CASSPNALAGITDT. The CDR3, in full, reads CASSPNALAGITDTQYF. The variable domain in full, completed from reference TRBV18 and TRBJ2-3, reads NAGVMQNPRHLVRRRGQEARLRCSPMKGHSHVYWYRQLPEEGLKFMVYLQKENIIDESGMPKERFSAEFPKEGPSILRIQQVVRGDSAAYFCASSPNALAGITDTQYFGPGTRLTVL.

As for this clone: The read falls 3 residues short of the CDR3 end, and the missing part is taken from the germline J gene. The chain is built from TRBV18 and TRBJ1-2; D is perhaps TRBD1 (5 bases). In germline, CDR1 is KGHSH, CDR2 LQKENI. The CDR3 length is 13 residues. CDR3 amino acids: CASSPQGRGDYTF. The sequenced CDR3 bases are TGTGCCAGCTCACCACAGGGGAGAGGTGAC.

This clone was detected many times. Read data end 3 residues before the CDR3 end; the end is taken from the germline J gene. V and J are TRBV20-1 and TRBJ1-4; D unclear. The CDR3 runs 14 residues. In germline, CDR1 is DFQATT, CDR2 SNEGSKA (reference sequence). Partial CDR3 DNA: TGCAGTGCTAGGGCAGATCCGCAGAGGACTAAA. Encoded protein: CSARADPQRTK. The CDR3 reads in full as CSARADPQRTKLFF.

This clone was recorded at least ten times. The read falls 3 residues short of the CDR3 end, and the missing part is taken from the germline J gene. This rearrangement joins TRBV18 to TRBJ2-7; possibly TRBD1 for D (5 bases). The CDR3 contains 15 residues. Germline V CDR1 and CDR2: KGHSH, LQKENI. V dropped 3 bases and J dropped 3 bases, with 15 bases sitting between them. The sequenced part of the CDR3 DNA is TGTGCCAGCTCACCCCTTAGGGGTTGGGACTACGAG. Its protein product is CASSPLRGWDYE. In full, the CDR3 reads CASSPLRGWDYEQYF.

Many counts were recorded for this clone. The read terminates 3 residues ahead of where the CDR3 ends, so the germline J gene completes it. The J gene is TRBJ1-2, the V gene TRBV5-5; D is possibly TRBD1 (6 bases). V lost 0 bases and J 0 bases, leaving 9 bases between the germline ends. Germline lookup yields CDR1 SGHKS and CDR2 YYEKEE (reference sequence). This CDR3 spans 15 amino acids. CDR3 residues: CASSLDRDTNYGYTF. CDR3 DNA (partial): TGTGCCAGCAGCTTGGACAGGGACACTAACTATGGC. The full variable domain, its missing parts supplied by reference TRBV5-5 and TRBJ1-2, is DAGVTQSPTHLIKTRGQQVTLRCSPISGHKSVSWYQQVLGQGPQFIFQYYEKEERGRGNFPDRFSARQFPNYSSELNVNALLLGDSALYLCASSLDRDTNYGYTFGSGTRLTVV.

This clone was seen repeatedly, ten times or more. The CDR3 is cut off 3 residues early in the read; its end comes from the germline J gene. The chain joins TRBV5-1 to TRBJ2-2; 7 nucleotides match TRBD1. Per the germline V gene, CDR1 is SGHRS and CDR2 is YFSETQ. CDR3 length: 16 amino acids. V lost 3 bases and J lost 1; bases outside the gene matches: 6. Partial CDR3 DNA: TGCGCCAGCAGCTCAACCGGGACAGAGAACACCGGGGAG. Its translation is CASSSTGTENTGE. The whole CDR3 reads CASSSTGTENTGELFF.

At least ten counts were recorded for this clone. The DNA ends 3 residues before the CDR3 does, and the rest of the CDR3 is filled in from the germline J gene. The chain is built from TRBV2 and TRBJ2-1, with D possibly TRBD1 on 5 matching bases. Trimming pared 3 bases from V and 8 bases from J, leaving 17 bases between. From germline, CDR1 is SNHLY and CDR2 FYNNEI. This CDR3 is 15 amino acids long. The sequenced part of the CDR3 DNA is TGTGCCAGCAGTGATAGGGGTCGGGTTCATGATGAG. The encoded protein is CASSDRGRVHDE. The whole CDR3 region reads CASSDRGRVHDEQFF. Variable domain in full (rest from reference TRBV2 and TRBJ2-1): EPEVTQTPSHQVTQMGQEVILRCVPISNHLYFYWYRQILGQKVEFLVSFYNNEISEKSEIFDDQFSVERPDGSNFTLKIRSTKLEDSAMYFCASSDRGRVHDEQFFGPGTRLTVL.

This clone was seen at least ten times. The read comes to an end 3 residues before the CDR3 does, leaving the germline J gene to fill in the end. J is TRBJ2-3 and V is TRBV10-1, with 10 bases aligning to TRBD2. The length of the CDR3 is 15 residues. Germline assignment: CDR1 WNHNN and CDR2 SYGVQD (reference sequence). J was trimmed by 2 bases and V by 6 bases; bases with no gene match: 5. The CDR3 is CASSPGTSDTDTQYF. CDR3 bases read: TGCGCCAGCAGCCCCGGGACTAGCGACACAGATACG.

At least ten counts were recorded for this clone. The missing CDR3 end, 3 residues past where the read stops, is filled in from the germline J gene. The V and J genes are TRBV6-1 and TRBJ1-6; 7 bases agree with TRBD1. Germline V gives CDR1 MNHNS, CDR2 SASEGT. With V trimmed by 6 bases and J by 9 bases, 8 bases remained unmatched. This CDR3 has 14 amino acids. CDR3 sequence: CASREQGYGSPLHF. The CDR3 DNA, read in part, is TGTGCCAGCAGGGAACAGGGGTACGGTTCACCC.

This clone was seen ten or more times. Read coverage stops 3 residues before the CDR3 terminus; the germline J gene supplies the remainder. The chain links TRBV20-1 to TRBJ2-7; D perhaps matches TRBD2 (6 bases). The CDR3 contains 14 residues. Germline values: CDR1 DFQATT, CDR2 SNEGSKA (reference sequence). V dropped 6 bases and J dropped 1 base, with 16 bases sitting between them. CDR3 amino acids: CSAPPGTSSYEQYF. CDR3 DNA (partial): TGCAGTGCGCCTCCCGGGACTTCTTCCTACGAG.

This clone was recorded many times. From the germline J gene comes the end of the CDR3, since the read stops 3 residues before it. The V gene is TRBV5-6, the J gene TRBJ1-2; 9 bases agree with TRBD1. Germline V gene data show CDR1 as SGHDT and CDR2 as YYEEEE. The ends lost 7 bases at V and 0 bases at J; junction bases unmatched: 4. The CDR3 is 14 amino acids. This CDR3 reads CASGGTGTNYGYTF. The CDR3 bases that were read are TGTGCCAGCGGCGGGACAGGGACTAACTATGGC.

This clone was observed at least ten times. The read ends 3 residues shy of where the CDR3 ends; the end is completed using the germline J gene. The gene calls are TRBV6-1 and TRBJ2-3; 9 nucleotides agree with TRBD1. CDR3 length equals 14 residues. The germline gives CDR1 MNHNS, CDR2 SASEGT. The CDR3 bases that were read are TGTGCCAGCAGTGACTACTGGACAGGGGAGACG. It encodes CASSDYWTGET. The whole CDR3 sequence is CASSDYWTGETQYF.

This clone was found many times. From the germline J gene comes the end of the CDR3, since the read stops 3 residues before it. The rearrangement uses TRBV5-1 and TRBJ2-2, with D possibly matching TRBD1 (5 bases). CDR3 size: 14 residues. Germline V gene sequence: CDR1 SGHRS, CDR2 YFSETQ. The part of the CDR3 DNA that was read is TGCGCCAGCAGCTTGGCGACAGAGAATGAAAAG. This sequence encodes CASSLATENEK. The whole CDR3 protein reads CASSLATENEKLFF. Supplemented by reference TRBV5-1 and TRBJ2-2, the full variable domain reads KAGVTQTPRYLIKTRGQQVTLSCSPISGHRSVSWYQQTPGQGLQFLFEYFSETQRNKGNFPGRFSGRQFSNSRSEMNVSTLELGDSALYLCASSLATENEKLFFGEGSRLTVL.

This clone was recorded at least ten times. The read gets to within 3 residues of the CDR3 end, and the germline J gene fills in the rest. The chain carries TRBV11-2 and TRBJ1-1; D gene ambiguous. This CDR3 region has 12 residues. The germline gives CDR1 SGHAT, CDR2 FQNNGV. Trimming took 4 bases from V and 5 from J, leaving 8 bases between them. Partial CDR3 DNA: TGTGCCAGCAGCTCGGTGTGGACTGAA. Its protein product is CASSSVWTE. The whole CDR3 protein reads CASSSVWTEAFF.